Below are 28 T cell receptor beta chains sequenced from a single sample in a study of spatial heterogeneity in lung cancer. TCRdb ran MiXCR on the 5' RACE reads and lists one entry per CDR3 protein. The repertoire holds about 75,000 distinct CDR3 sequences, with about 14% as singletons. Time point described: sample taken at primary tumor resection. Sequencing covered unsorted whole RNA taken from tumor, nontumor lung or frozen PBMC. Source: PBMCs, taken at surgery. Receptors originate from a male donor with early-stage non-small cell lung cancer.

V is TRBV5-4 and J is TRBJ2-1; D gene unclear. CDR3 length: 12 amino acids. The ends were cut back, 4 bases at V and 7 bases at J, with 9 bases in the middle. Germline values: CDR1 SGHNT, CDR2 YYREEE (reference sequence). In DNA form, the CDR3 reads TGTGCCAGCAGCCTGCAGAAGAATGAGCAGTTCTTC. Its translation is CASSLQKNEQFF.

The rearrangement uses TRBV12-3 or TRBV12-4 and TRBJ2-3; no clear D gene. Trimming cost V 3 bases and J 4 bases, with 17 bases left between them. The CDR3 is 16 amino acids. CDR3 residues: CASSLSLPRGSDTQYF. CDR3 nucleotide sequence: TGTGCCAGCAGTTTGTCGTTGCCCCGCGGTTCAGATACGCAGTATTTT.

The DNA of the CDR3 is TGTGCCAGCAGTAGGGGGACTAGCGGGAGTCCAAAGCAGTTCTTC. Amino acids: CASSRGTSGSPKQFF. This chain uses TRBV12-3 or TRBV12-4 with TRBJ2-1; 14 bases are a match to TRBD2. Trimming at V came to 5 bases and at J to 11 bases, leaving 8 bases not matched to a gene. CDR3 length equals 15 residues.

The V gene is TRBV3-1, the J gene TRBJ1-2; D is possibly TRBD1 (5 bases). V lost 0 bases, J lost 4 bases, and 15 bases lay in between. The CDR3 consists of 16 residues. CDR1 is LGHDT, CDR2 YNNKEL, per germline (reference sequence). CDR3 protein: CASSQDPSGDVYGYTF. Written as DNA, the CDR3 is TGTGCCAGCAGCCAAGATCCGTCGGGGGATGTCTATGGCTACACCTTC.

V usage is TRBV3-1 and J usage is TRBJ1-4; tentatively, D is TRBD1 (5 bases). From germline, CDR1 is LGHDT and CDR2 YNNKEL (reference sequence). The CDR3 covers 14 residues. V lost 0 bases to trimming and J lost 5 bases, with 7 bases between them. CDR3 sequence: CASSQDRGNEKLFF. DNA for the CDR3: TGTGCCAGCAGCCAAGATAGGGGAAATGAAAAACTGTTTTTT. The full variable domain, in which reference TRBV3-1 and TRBJ1-4 provide the parts outside the CDR3, is DTAVSQTPKYLVTQMGNDKSIKCEQNLGHDTMYWYKQDSKKFLKIMFSYNNKELIINETVPNRFSPKSPDKAHLNLHINSLELGDSAVYFCASSQDRGNEKLFFGSGTQLSVL.

This clonotype was seen more than once but under ten times. The chain recombines TRBV12-3 or TRBV12-4 with TRBJ2-5, with D tentatively TRBD2 (6 bases). Trimming took 1 base from V and 9 from J, leaving 15 bases between them. The CDR3 has 14 residues. In DNA form, the CDR3 reads TGTGCCAGCAGTTTAGTTCGGCGTGGGGAGGCCCAGTACTTC. Protein: CASSLVRRGEAQYF.

This clonotype was detected only a few times. The chain is built from TRBV7-2 and TRBJ2-7; D remains ambiguous. The CDR3 runs 13 residues. Trimming removed 3 bases at V and 6 bases at J, with 12 bases between. The germline CDR1 and CDR2 sequences are SGHTA and FQGNSA. CDR3: CASSFPGGGEQYF. The CDR3 DNA reads as TGTGCCAGCAGCTTCCCAGGCGGCGGCGAGCAGTACTTC.

V and J are TRBV5-1 and TRBJ2-5; D perhaps matches TRBD2 (5 bases). The germline gives CDR1 SGHRS, CDR2 YFSETQ. V lost 0 bases and J 6 bases, leaving 15 bases between the germline ends. The CDR3 covers 15 residues. CDR3 amino acids: CASSLDTLAGKTQYF. CDR3 sequence (DNA): TGCGCCAGCAGCTTGGATACCCTAGCCGGAAAGACCCAGTACTTC.

This clonotype has just a few counts. V gene TRBV2 combines with J gene TRBJ2-7; no definite D call. The V gene lost 7 bases and the J gene lost 5 bases, with 15 bases spanning the gap. CDR1 is SNHLY and CDR2 is FYNNEI in the germline V gene. There are 13 residues in the CDR3. The CDR3 region is CASNYGRADEQYF. The CDR3 DNA reads TGTGCCAGCAACTATGGACGCGCGGACGAGCAGTACTTC. Based on the CDR3 plus reference TRBV2 and TRBJ2-7, the full variable domain is EPEVTQTPSHQVTQMGQEVILRCVPISNHLYFYWYRQILGQKVEFLVSFYNNEISEKSEIFDDQFSVERPDGSNFTLKIRSTKLEDSAMYFCASNYGRADEQYFGPGTRLTVT.

This chain joins TRBV7-2 and TRBJ2-2; D may be TRBD2 (6 bases). The V end lost 2 bases, the J end lost 6 bases, and 10 bases lay between the germline ends. The CDR3 covers 14 residues. The germline CDR1 and CDR2 sequences are SGHTA and FQGNSA. CDR3: CASSLISGAGELFF. CDR3 DNA sequence: TGTGCCAGCAGCTTAATTAGCGGTGCCGGGGAGCTGTTTTTT.

This clonotype was observed at least ten times. The rearrangement joins TRBV11-2 to TRBJ2-7, with D tentatively TRBD1 or TRBD2 (5 bases each). In germline, CDR1 is SGHAT, CDR2 FQNNGV. The ends were cut back, 6 bases at V and 4 bases at J, with 19 bases in the middle. The CDR3 length is 15 residues. CDR3 sequence (DNA): TGTGCCAGCAGAACCCCTCGGGACGGCCGATACGAGCAGTACTTC. Amino acid sequence: CASRTPRDGRYEQYF. Full variable domain (missing parts from reference TRBV11-2 and TRBJ2-7): EAGVAQSPRYKIIEKRQSVAFWCNPISGHATLYWYQQILGQGPKLLIQFQNNGVVDDSQLPKDRFSAERLKGVDSTLKIQPAKLEDSAVYLCASRTPRDGRYEQYFGPGTRLTVT.

This clonotype has just a few counts. This sequence joins TRBV5-1 and TRBJ2-5; 10 bases are a match to TRBD2. The V gene end was trimmed by 0 bases and the J gene end by 5 bases; junction bases not matched to a gene: 10. Germline V CDR1 and CDR2: SGHRS, YFSETQ. The CDR3 is 17 residues long. The CDR3 sequence is CASSLAVAGGYEETQYF. The CDR3 region has the DNA TGCGCCAGCAGCTTGGCAGTAGCGGGAGGATATGAGGAGACCCAGTACTTC.

A few counts support this clonotype. V and J are TRBV12-3 or TRBV12-4 and TRBJ2-1; D call uncertain. This CDR3 spans 15 amino acids. V dropped 4 bases and J dropped 2 bases, with 12 bases sitting between them. The CDR3 loop is CASSSEAVAYNEQFF. CDR3 DNA sequence: TGTGCCAGCAGTTCCGAGGCGGTGGCCTACAATGAGCAGTTCTTC.

This clonotype was seen many times. The V gene is TRBV3-1, the J gene TRBJ2-7, with 12 bases that match TRBD2. V gave up 8 bases and J gave up 4 bases; unmatched junction bases: 6. The CDR3 is 14 residues long. Germline V CDR1 and CDR2: LGHDT, YNNKEL (reference sequence). This chain's CDR3 is CASGSGTSGYEQYF. In DNA, the CDR3 is TGTGCCAGCGGCTCCGGGACTAGCGGGTACGAGCAGTACTTC.

The V call is TRBV27, the J call TRBJ1-4, with TRBD1 as a possible D gene (6 bases). Germline V gives CDR1 MNHEY, CDR2 SMNVEV (reference sequence). Trimming left V 3 bases short and J 6 bases short, with 14 bases between. This CDR3 comprises 15 residues. CDR3 sequence (DNA): TGTGCCAGCAGTTTGGTCAGGGGCGGATATGAAAAACTGTTTTTT. This codes for CASSLVRGGYEKLFF.

The chain links TRBV20-1 to TRBJ1-6; possibly TRBD1 for D (5 bases). The CDR3 extends over 14 amino acids. Per the germline V gene, CDR1 is DFQATT and CDR2 is SNEGSKA (reference sequence). The V end was cut by 0 bases, the J end by 16 bases, with 19 bases between. CDR3 protein: CSARDLRGEGSLHF. As DNA, the CDR3 is TGCAGTGCTAGAGATCTCCGGGGGGAGGGGTCTCTCCACTTT.

This clonotype was seen only a few times. V and J are TRBV5-6 and TRBJ2-7; a weak D match, TRBD1 (6 bases). V shed 0 bases and J shed 0 bases, with 19 bases lying between them. The CDR3 length is 18 residues. The V gene's germline CDR1 is SGHDT and CDR2 YYEEEE. The CDR3 DNA reads TGTGCCAGCAGCTTGGCAGGGGCCGAAACTTCGTTCTCCTACGAGCAGTACTTC. This sequence encodes CASSLAGAETSFSYEQYF.

This clonotype turned up a few times. V is TRBV29-1 and J is TRBJ2-1; TRBD2 might be the D (6 bases). This CDR3 comprises 13 residues. CDR1 SQVTM and CDR2 ANQGSEA come from the germline V gene. V lost 1 base and J 7 bases, leaving 11 bases between the germline ends. For the CDR3, the DNA is TGCAGCGTTGAAGGGGGGGTCGCGAATGAGCAGTTCTTC. Its protein product is CSVEGGVANEQFF.

The chain carries TRBV5-1 and TRBJ2-1; D is undetermined. This CDR3 has 11 amino acids. From germline, CDR1 is SGHRS and CDR2 YFSETQ. Trimming removed 7 bases from V and 5 bases from J, with 7 bases in between. CDR3 residues: CASLQNNEQFF. For the CDR3, the DNA is TGCGCCAGCCTACAGAACAATGAGCAGTTCTTC.

This clonotype was detected a few times. This chain uses TRBV5-1 with TRBJ2-1; weak D call: TRBD2 (6 bases). With 0 bases removed from V and 6 bases from J, the gap between germline ends came to 16 bases. This CDR3 contains 16 residues. From germline, CDR1 is SGHRS and CDR2 YFSETQ. The CDR3 nucleotides are TGCGCCAGCAGCTTGGCCGGGGGAGGATATGGCAATGAGCAGTTCTTC. It yields the protein CASSLAGGGYGNEQFF.

This clonotype was counted a few times. The CDR3 sequence is CASSSPGKNEQYF. The CDR3 region has the DNA TGTGCCAGCAGCTCACCAGGGAAGAACGAGCAGTACTTC. The rearrangement links TRBV7-2 to TRBJ2-7, with D maybe TRBD1 (5 bases). The ends were cut back, 4 bases at V and 5 bases at J, with 12 bases in the middle. The CDR3 extends over 13 amino acids. Germline CDR1 reads SGHTA; CDR2 reads FQGNSA. Supplemented by reference TRBV7-2 and TRBJ2-7, the full variable domain reads GAGVSQSPSNKVTEKGKDVELRCDPISGHTALYWYRQSLGQGLEFLIYFQGNSAPDKSGLPSDRFSAERTGGSVSTLTIQRTQQEDSAVYLCASSSPGKNEQYFGPGTRLTVT.

The chain combines TRBV2 with TRBJ2-1; TRBD2 agrees at 11 bases. The CDR3 length is 16 residues. V lost 8 bases to trimming and J lost 10 bases; unmatched junction nucleotides: 16. In germline, CDR1 is SNHLY, CDR2 FYNNEI. In DNA form, the CDR3 reads TGTGCCAGCCAAGGATTAATACTAGCGGGAGCCCTGGAGCAGTTCTTC. Protein product: CASQGLILAGALEQFF.

Ten or more counts support this clonotype. The chain employs TRBV12-3 or TRBV12-4 and TRBJ1-5; D uncertain. Trimming took off 5 bases at V and 6 bases at J, with 8 bases between the two ends. CDR3 size: 12 residues. DNA for the CDR3: TGTGCCAGCAGTCGTGATGGTCAGCCCCAGCATTTT. Translating gives CASSRDGQPQHF.

This clonotype was counted only a few times. This chain uses TRBV2 with TRBJ2-2; D gene uncertain. V was shortened by 10 bases and J by 0 bases, with 12 bases between the two germline ends. Germline CDR1 reads SNHLY; CDR2 reads FYNNEI. The CDR3 spans 14 residues. CDR3 sequence: CATKTLSNTGELFF. CDR3 sequence (DNA): TGTGCCACCAAAACCCTTTCGAACACCGGGGAGCTGTTTTTT.

The chain uses TRBV7-9 and TRBJ1-2; D remains ambiguous. With 3 bases removed from V and 5 bases from J, the gap between germline ends came to 7 bases. The germline CDR1 and CDR2 sequences are SEHNR and FQNEAQ (reference sequence). The CDR3 runs to 12 residues. This chain's CDR3 is CASSFKDYGYTF. In nucleotides, the CDR3 is TGTGCCAGCAGCTTTAAGGATTATGGCTACACCTTC.

This clonotype came up many times. V and J are TRBV19 and TRBJ2-7, with D maybe TRBD1 (6 bases). The V end lost 3 bases, the J end lost 2 bases, and 23 bases lay between the germline ends. The CDR3 has 18 residues. Looked up from germline, CDR1 is LNHDA and CDR2 is SQIVND (reference sequence). The DNA for the CDR3 is TGTGCCAGTAGTATTCTAATAGTAGAGGGGGAAAGTACCTACGAGCAGTACTTC. This translates into CASSILIVEGESTYEQYF.

The chain combines TRBV30 with TRBJ2-7; TRBD2 aligns across 7 bases. This CDR3 has 15 residues. Germline CDR1 is GTSNPN and CDR2 is SVGIG (reference sequence). Unmatched junction bases numbered 14, after V lost 4 bases and J lost 5 bases. The CDR3 DNA reads TGTGCCTGGAACACGATAGGACTAGAGCTCGACGAGCAGTACTTC. It codes for CAWNTIGLELDEQYF.

Many counts were recorded for this clonotype. The chain joins TRBV12-5 to TRBJ2-7; weak D call: TRBD1 (5 bases). Trimming took 3 bases from V and 3 from J, leaving 9 bases between them. The germline V gene encodes CDR1 LGHNT and CDR2 FRNRAP. This CDR3 contains 13 residues. The CDR3 here is CASGFRQGYEQYF. In DNA, the CDR3 is TGTGCTAGTGGTTTCAGGCAGGGCTACGAGCAGTACTTC.